This TCR beta chain was sequenced during a study of blood T cells in healthy people across ages. Germline CDR1 and CDR2: SGHTA and FQGNSA. V lost 2 bases to trimming and J lost 2 bases, with 15 bases between them. The CDR3 spans 16 residues. General study findings and limits: Among long-lived donors, naive CD4+ cells were more numerous and diversity higher than in aged donors. Per million T cells, TCR beta diversity dropped about linearly as age rose.

Combining a sample-barcoded 5' primer with a J-beta primer mix, a second PCR ran for about 6 to 12 cycles. TCRdb ran MiXCR on the 5' RACE reads and lists one entry per CDR3 protein. The table records hundreds of thousands of distinct CDR3 sequences, roughly 41% of them present only once. About this clonotype itself: Its antigen is undetermined.

This receptor was obtained from a man older than 75 in good health. The sample taken for sequencing was blood. The rearrangement uses TRBV7-2 and TRBJ1-1; no reliable D call. CDR3: CASSLNSAGANTEAFF. CDR3 nucleotides: TGTGCCAGCAGCTTAAATTCGGCAGGCGCTAACACTGAAGCTTTCTTT. Full variable domain (rest looked up from reference TRBV7-2 and TRBJ1-1): GAGVSQSPSNKVTEKGKDVELRCDPISGHTALYWYRQSLGQGLEFLIYFQGNSAPDKSGLPSDRFSAERTGGSVSTLTIQRTQQEDSAVYLCASSLNSAGANTEAFFGQGTRLTVV.